This T cell receptor beta chain originates from a study of precursors of human CD4 cytotoxic T cells (dated by TCRdb to 2016 to 2019). For the wider study: In total, 13 to 15 donors contributed CD4+ memory subsets to the bulk TCR-seq analysis. Sequences for both the TCRalpha and TCRbeta chains came out of the TCR-seq analysis of 15 or so donors (table S7).

Relative to germline, V is missing 1 base and J is missing 2 bases, with 2 bases of the junction outside any gene match. Counted from cysteine to phenylalanine, this CDR3 has 16 amino acids. Only CDR3 DNA remains: 48 bases, in frame from the first base. The germline V gene provides CDR1 SGHTA and CDR2 FQGNSA. Of note for this clonotype: Its antigen is unknown. Base qualities are missing; no much larger clone stands one base away.

To test for a precursor-effector relationship among CD4 cytotoxic T cells, four sorted CD4+ memory subsets (TCM, TEM, IL-7Rhigh TEMRA, IL-7R- TEMRA) underwent bulk UMI-based TCR sequencing. Cells were obtained from peripheral blood mononuclear cells isolated from human blood. The full study reports these points: Only 13 of the 14 donors were included in some of the bulk TCR-seq comparisons, which suggests that not every subset was available for every donor. IL-7Rhigh and IL-7R- TEMRA subsets showed more restricted TCR repertoires, with lower diversity and more expanded clonotypes, than TCM and TEM subsets. The authors noted that a human observational design cannot definitively establish the direction of differentiation between precursor and effector cells. A bigger share of IL-7Rhigh TEMRA clonotypes consisted of expanded effector clonotypes than was the case for TEM or TCM clonotypes.

Sequencing took place on an Illumina MiSeq. The paper's processing steps were these. The Shannon-Wiener index, computed in VDJtools, was used to measure repertoire diversity. TCRbeta clonotypes with a clonotype frequency of at least 3 were defined as expanded. The raw public reads went through TCRdb reprocessing: fastp at Q25, MiXCR clone calling, in-frame beta chains kept. A single entry per CDR3 protein holds the most common genes and DNA from its merged rows. The V and J calls come from TCRdb's annotation, not from the publication. This sample lists 600 to 800 distinct CDR3 sequences; 17% were detected once. In total, the top ten clones hold about 9.9% of the sample.

This receptor was identified in a human donor in good health. Recombination linked TRBV7-2 to TRBJ2-7; the junction holds 13 bases that match TRBD2. The sequencing sample was made of memory CD4+ T cells from blood (PBMCs). The CDR3 corresponds to CASSLELAGGPYEQYF. The DNA is as follows: TGTGCCAGCAGCTTAGAACTAGCGGGAGGGCCCTACGAGCAGTACTTC.